Many counts were recorded for the clone carrying this TCR beta chain. Its antigen is currently unknown. The ends lost 2 bases at V and 0 bases at J; junction bases unmatched: 13. This CDR3 comprises 19 residues. Germline values: CDR1 SGHAT, CDR2 FQNNGV. This sample was included in a study of molecular identifiers for immune sequencing clone quantification. Study observations and caveats: Clones carrying above 20 RNA copies accounted for over 98% of effector molecules, under 1% in naive cells.

A single record per CDR3 protein comes from TCRdb applying MiXCR to the PCR reads. The sample has some 70,000 distinct CDR3 sequences; about a sixth are singletons. The V and J genes are TRBV11-2 and TRBJ2-1, with 7 positions matching TRBD2. This sequence was found in a human donor in good health. Some libraries in this study had Jurkat cell RNA spiked in. The specimen was naive CD8+ T cells from blood, with Jurkat cell RNA spiked in. Subset denoted: FACS-sorted CD8+CD4-CCR7+CD45RA+ naive T cells. In nucleotides, the CDR3 is TGTGCCAGCAGCTTATTGCCCCTATCTGGCGGGAGCTCCTACAATGAGCAGTTCTTC. It translates to CASSLLPLSGGSSYNEQFF.